This entry lists 20 T cell receptor beta chains sequenced from one sample in a study of CD8+ T cells in alopecia areata. Investigators isolated RNA and reverse transcribed it into cDNA to act as the sequencing template. Sequencing was performed with immunoSEQ multiplex PCR; in TCRdb, only in-frame clones are kept and a portion is missing. The repertoire holds 110,000 to 150,000 clones, with roughly 46% as singletons. The starting material was CD4+ T cells sorted from blood, obtained at week 0. The receptors originated from a human donor with alopecia areata.

The chain links TRBV7-3 to TRBJ2-3; 7 nucleotides agree with TRBD1. Germline-derived CDR1 and CDR2 are SGHTA and FQGTGA. The CDR3 consists of 14 residues. The ends lost 5 bases at V and 2 bases at J; junction bases unmatched: 4. For the CDR3, the DNA is TGTGCCAGCAGCCCTGACAGGGCCACAGATACGCAGTATTTT. Translated: CASSPDRATDTQYF.

This clone was found a few times. The rearrangement joins TRBV5-1 to TRBJ2-2; D possibly corresponds to TRBD1 (6 bases). From germline, CDR1 is SGHRS and CDR2 YFSETQ. With 6 bases removed from V and 6 bases from J, the gap between germline ends came to 18 bases. The CDR3 has 15 amino acids. The CDR3 region has the DNA TGCGCCAGCAACCCTTCAAACACAGGGTCCGGGGAGCTGTTTTTT. It is translated as CASNPSNTGSGELFF. Variable domain in full (rest from reference TRBV5-1 and TRBJ2-2): KAGVTQTPRYLIKTRGQQVTLSCSPISGHRSVSWYQQTPGQGLQFLFEYFSETQRNKGNFPGRFSGRQFSNSRSEMNVSTLELGDSALYLCASNPSNTGSGELFFGEGSRLTVL.

This sequence joins TRBV18 and TRBJ2-1; 12 bases are a match to TRBD2. This CDR3 comprises 16 residues. The junction had 3 bases not matched to a gene; V was cut back by 6 bases and J by 0 bases. The germline V gene encodes CDR1 KGHSH and CDR2 LQKENI. Here the CDR3 DNA reads TGTGCCAGCTCTCAGGGACTAGCGGGCTCCTACAATGAGCAGTTCTTC. Translated: CASSQGLAGSYNEQFF.

The gene calls are TRBV29-1 and TRBJ2-7, with D perhaps matching TRBD2 (5 bases). This CDR3 comprises 11 residues. Germline CDR1 SQVTM, CDR2 ANQGSEA. Between the trimmed V and J ends, which lost 1 base and 7 bases, there was a span of 8 bases. The CDR3, as DNA: TGCAGCGTTGAAGGGTCGGGGGAGCAGTACTTC. Translated, it gives CSVEGSGEQYF.

This clone has more than one count but fewer than ten. V gene TRBV29-1 combines with J gene TRBJ2-3; 7 bases are a match to TRBD1. After removal of 5 bases from V and 3 bases from J, the junction contained 5 bases not matched to a gene. This CDR3 has 13 amino acids. Germline V gene data show CDR1 as SQVTM and CDR2 as ANQGSEA. DNA of the CDR3: TGCAGCGTTCAGACAGGGCTTACAGATACGCAGTATTTT. Its protein is CSVQTGLTDTQYF.

This clone was counted between two and nine times. The V call is TRBV23-1, the J call TRBJ2-3; either TRBD1 or TRBD2 may fit D (5 bases each). TRBV23-1 carries the ORF label, with uncertain function. V dropped 9 bases and J dropped 7 bases, with 20 bases sitting between them. The CDR3 contains 14 residues. CDR3 bases: TGCGCCAGAGAAACCGGGACCCTTGAACATACGCAGTATTTT. Translated, it gives CARETGTLEHTQYF.

CDR3 protein: CASSWVVRTGDRYGYTF. CDR3 in DNA: TGTGCCAGCAGCTGGGTTGTCCGGACAGGGGATCGCTATGGCTACACCTTC. V usage is TRBV5-6 and J usage is TRBJ1-2; 9 nucleotides line up with TRBD1. The germline V gene has CDR1 SGHDT and CDR2 YYEEEE. The ends lost 3 bases at V and 4 bases at J; junction bases unmatched: 13. The length of the CDR3 is 17 residues.

Concerning this clone: The junction differs from germline at one of its ends, possibly a read error. The chain recombines TRBV18 with TRBJ2-7, with 8 positions matching TRBD1. CDR1 is KGHSH and CDR2 is LQKENI in the germline V gene. The CDR3 is made up of 15 amino acids. CDR3 nucleotides: TGCGCCAGCTCACCAGGACAGGGCAGCTCCTACGAGCAGTACTTC. This encodes CASSPGQGSSYEQYF.

At least ten counts were recorded for this clone. The chain recombines TRBV7-7 with TRBJ2-7; D may be TRBD2 (6 bases). CDR1 and CDR2 (germline): SSHAT, FNYEAQ (reference sequence). Trimming took 4 bases from V and 4 from J, leaving 11 bases between them. CDR3 length: 13 amino acids. CDR3 DNA: TGTGCCAGCAGCTCAGGACGGGGGTACGAGCAGTACTTC. Translated: CASSSGRGYEQYF.

There are a few counts of this clone. The chain recombines TRBV7-2 with TRBJ2-5; D unclear. The CDR3 consists of 13 residues. The germline V gene encodes CDR1 SGHTA and CDR2 FQGNSA. V lost 2 bases and J 7 bases, leaving 11 bases between the germline ends. The CDR3 DNA reads TGTGCCAGCAGCTTAAGCCAAGAAGGGACCCAGTACTTC. Its translation: CASSLSQEGTQYF.

The chain links TRBV7-9 to TRBJ2-7, with 11 bases identical to TRBD1. J was trimmed by 6 bases and V by 0 bases; bases with no gene match: 4. The CDR3 spans 15 residues. The germline CDR1 and CDR2 sequences are SEHNR and FQNEAQ (reference sequence). CDR3 protein: CASSLAGTGGAEQYF. Here the CDR3 DNA reads TGTGCCAGCAGCTTAGCAGGGACAGGGGGTGCCGAGCAGTACTTC. The whole variable domain, remainder taken from reference TRBV7-9 and TRBJ2-7, is DTGVSQNPRHKITKRGQNVTFRCDPISEHNRLYWYRQTLGQGPEFLTYFQNEAQLEKSRLLSDRFSAERPKGSFSTLEIQRTEQGDSAMYLCASSLAGTGGAEQYFGPGTRLTVT.

The CDR3 sequence is CASSPRGGGQPQHF. The DNA for the CDR3 is TGCGCCAGCAGCCCAAGAGGGGGTGGACAGCCCCAGCATTTT. J is TRBJ1-5 and V is TRBV5-1, with D perhaps matching TRBD1 (6 bases). V lost 4 bases and J lost 7, with 15 bases in between. The germline V gene encodes CDR1 SGHRS and CDR2 YFSETQ. CDR3 size: 14 residues.

This clone was seen a handful of times. This chain links TRBV10-3 with TRBJ1-5; D remains ambiguous. The CDR3 length is 13 residues. Per the germline V gene, CDR1 is ENHRY and CDR2 is SYGVKD. Trimming removed 4 bases at V and 1 base at J, with 5 bases between. CDR3 sequence: CAISGRSNQPQHF. In nucleotides, the CDR3 is TGTGCCATCAGTGGAAGAAGCAATCAGCCCCAGCATTTT.

This chain connects TRBV6-5 to TRBJ2-7; possibly TRBD2 for D (6 bases). Looked up from germline, CDR1 is MNHEY and CDR2 is SVGAGI. Trimming removed 8 bases from V and 3 bases from J, with 14 bases in between. This CDR3 region has 13 residues. In DNA form, the CDR3 reads TGTGCCAGCTGTCCGGGAGTAGGCTACGAGCAGTACTTC. Protein: CASCPGVGYEQYF.

This clone was seen only a few times. The rearrangement uses TRBV29-1 and TRBJ1-1; no clear D. The CDR3 is 16 residues long. Germline V gene data show CDR1 as SQVTM and CDR2 as ANQGSEA. Trimming pared 5 bases from V and 10 bases from J, leaving 29 bases between. The CDR3 here is CSVSTGSGIGLRIAFF. Here the CDR3 DNA reads TGCAGCGTTTCCACGGGGTCAGGTATAGGACTTCGGATAGCTTTCTTT.

This clone was observed a few times. This chain joins TRBV28 and TRBJ2-7; 7 nucleotides agree with TRBD1. This CDR3 is 14 amino acids long. Germline V gene data show CDR1 as MDHEN and CDR2 as SYDVKM. Unmatched junction bases numbered 6, after V lost 3 bases and J lost 4 bases. Written as DNA, the CDR3 is TGTGCCAGCAGTTTCTCGGGACAGCTATACGAGCAGTACTTC. Translated: CASSFSGQLYEQYF.

The chain employs TRBV4-1 and TRBJ1-3; D call uncertain. V lost 5 bases and J 0 bases, leaving 11 bases between the germline ends. The CDR3 is made up of 15 amino acids. Germline V gene sequence: CDR1 MGHRA, CDR2 YSYEKL. The CDR3 region is CASSEGGNSGNTIYF. CDR3 bases: TGCGCCAGCAGCGAGGGCGGGAACTCTGGAAACACCATATATTTT.

The rearrangement uses TRBV29-1 and TRBJ2-7; D is possibly TRBD1 (5 bases). CDR1 is SQVTM, CDR2 ANQGSEA, per germline. There are 13 residues in the CDR3. Between the trimmed V and J ends, which lost 1 base and 9 bases, there was a span of 16 bases. CDR3 sequence reads: CSVEVQREGVQYF. CDR3 in DNA: TGCAGCGTTGAAGTCCAGCGCGAAGGGGTGCAGTACTTC.

The V call is TRBV29-1, the J call TRBJ1-1, with D possibly being TRBD1 (6 bases). Trimming removed 5 bases at V and 1 base at J, with 11 bases between. This CDR3 has 13 amino acids. From germline, CDR1 is SQVTM and CDR2 ANQGSEA. CDR3 sequence reads: CSVRWGANTEAFF. In DNA form, the CDR3 reads TGCAGCGTTCGTTGGGGGGCGAACACTGAAGCTTTCTTT.

The chain joins TRBV7-2 to TRBJ1-2; no firm D call. This CDR3 is built from 15 residues. V was trimmed by 1 base and J by 2 bases, leaving 11 bases between them. Germline V gives CDR1 SGHTA, CDR2 FQGNSA. The CDR3 DNA reads as TGTGCCAGCAGCTTAGTCGGAGGGTGGAACTATGGCTACACCTTC. It translates to CASSLVGGWNYGYTF.